This T cell receptor beta chain was recorded in a study of shared clonotypes between healthy human individuals. Study-level points and caveats: Rarefaction curves obtained for sorted subsets showed sequencing incomplete despite large depth. With several donors compared, 4.5% to 6.5% of naive CD4 clonotypes were shared.

Of note for this clone: The antigen remains undetermined.

The CDR3 is 15 amino acids. Germline loops: CDR1 ENHRY, CDR2 SYGVKD. V was clipped by 2 bases and J by 5 bases, with 15 bases between them. Several immunoSEQ plates held equal portions of the genomic DNA taken from each subset. Here immunoSEQ multiplex PCR was the method, and the copy in TCRdb shows in-frame clones only, minus some. The sample includes a few hundred thousand clones, around 87% of them seen just once. This clonotype was obtained from a man between 18 and 29 years old in good health. The rearrangement uses TRBV10-3 and TRBJ2-5; TRBD1 might be the D (5 bases). The sequencing sample was made of memory CD8+ T cells sorted from blood. The subset: CD45RO+ cells pooled with CCR7-negative TemRA cells. The CDR3 DNA is TGTGCCATCAGTGAGGGTGGCAGGGAAATTGAGACCCAGTACTTC. Protein product: CAISEGGREIETQYF.